The 17 T cell receptor beta chains given below trace back to one sample, sequenced in a study of T cells in localized non-small cell lung cancer. This table comes from immunoSEQ multiplex PCR, and its TCRdb copy is limited to in-frame clones, with some not included. The sample shows around 8,000 clones, 92% of them seen only once. This specimen was peripheral blood mononuclear cells, taken before any cancer treatment. These receptors all come from a male donor older than 55 with stage II lung adenocarcinoma.

The V and J genes are TRBV4-3 and TRBJ2-3; 10 positions agree with TRBD2. Germline values: CDR1 LGHNA, CDR2 YSLEER. Trimming at V came to 0 bases and at J to 6 bases, leaving 9 bases not matched to a gene. The CDR3 is 17 amino acids. The CDR3 loop is CASSQDPAGGLIDTQYF. CDR3 DNA: TGCGCCAGCAGCCAAGACCCAGCGGGGGGGTTAATTGATACGCAGTATTTT.

This rearrangement joins TRBV7-6 to TRBJ1-4; D possibly corresponds to TRBD1 (5 bases). CDR3 size: 14 residues. Germline CDR1 is SGHVS and CDR2 is FNYEAQ. The ends were cut back, 2 bases at V and 2 bases at J, with 6 bases in the middle. The CDR3 is CASSLKGTNEKLFF. The CDR3 DNA reads TGTGCCAGCAGCTTAAAGGGGACTAATGAAAAACTGTTTTTT. Full variable domain (remainder filled in from reference TRBV7-6 and TRBJ1-4): GAGVSQSPRYKVTKRGQDVALRCDPISGHVSLYWYRQALGQGPEFLTYFNYEAQQDKSGLPNDRFSAERPEGSISTLTIQRTEQRDSAMYRCASSLKGTNEKLFFGSGTQLSVL.

The chain links TRBV5-1 to TRBJ1-5, with a weak D call TRBD1 (5 bases). Germline assignment: CDR1 SGHRS and CDR2 YFSETQ. The CDR3 spans 14 residues. V was shortened by 4 bases and J by 0 bases, with 8 bases between the two germline ends. Here the CDR3 reads CASSTGLSNQPQHF. The CDR3 region has the DNA TGCGCCAGCAGCACAGGCCTTAGCAATCAGCCCCAGCATTTT.

V gene TRBV5-6 combines with J gene TRBJ1-1; D gene unclear. V was pared by 5 bases and J by 4 bases, with 12 bases between. The CDR3 has 13 amino acids. Germline V gene sequence: CDR1 SGHDT, CDR2 YYEEEE. The CDR3 DNA reads as TGTGCCAGCAGTTTACTAGGCGTCACTGAAGCTTTCTTT. As protein: CASSLLGVTEAFF.

The rearrangement uses TRBV7-9 and TRBJ2-7; D call uncertain. V lost 6 bases and J 0 bases, leaving 6 bases between the germline ends. The CDR3 runs 12 residues. Germline V CDR1 and CDR2: SEHNR, FQNEAQ (reference sequence). The CDR3 DNA reads TGTGCCAGCAGTTCACCCTCCTACGAGCAGTACTTC. It yields the protein CASSSPSYEQYF.

The CDR3 coding sequence is TGTGCCAGCTCACAAGACAATTATCAGCCCCAGCATTTT. Its translation: CASSQDNYQPQHF. The V call is TRBV18, the J call TRBJ1-5; D unclear. The CDR3 is 13 residues long. The ends were cut back, 4 bases at V and 5 bases at J, with 9 bases in the middle. From germline, CDR1 is KGHSH and CDR2 LQKENI.

The J gene is TRBJ1-2, the V gene TRBV2, with D unclear. V lost 3 bases, J lost 0 bases, and 5 bases lay in between. Germline CDR1 is SNHLY and CDR2 is FYNNEI. This CDR3 is built from 13 residues. CDR3 sequence (DNA): TGTGCCAGCAGTGAGACACCTAACTATGGCTACACCTTC. It codes for CASSETPNYGYTF.

The chain recombines TRBV7-6 with TRBJ2-7; TRBD1 or TRBD2 may be the D gene (6 bases each). Trimming took 0 bases from V and 0 from J, leaving 9 bases between them. Germline V gives CDR1 SGHVS, CDR2 FNYEAQ. The CDR3 sequence is 15 residues long. The CDR3, as DNA: TGTGCCAGCAGCTTAGCCGGGGGCCGCTCCTACGAGCAGTACTTC. It translates to CASSLAGGRSYEQYF.

The chain recombines TRBV27 with TRBJ2-5; no clear D. The CDR3 contains 11 residues. The V end lost 3 bases, the J end lost 5 bases, and 4 bases lay between the germline ends. CDR1 and CDR2 (germline): MNHEY, SMNVEV (reference sequence). CDR3 region: CASSFRETQYF. As DNA, the CDR3 is TGTGCCAGCAGTTTCAGGGAGACCCAGTACTTC.

The chain carries TRBV30 and TRBJ1-2, with 8 bases identical to TRBD1. Germline CDR1 and CDR2: GTSNPN and SVGIG (reference sequence). CDR3 size: 13 residues. Germline trimming cut 3 bases from V and 3 bases from J; bases unmatched to any gene: 3. The CDR3 spells CAWSLDRDYGYTF. DNA for the CDR3: TGTGCCTGGAGCTTGGACAGGGACTATGGCTACACCTTC.

The chain links TRBV5-8 to TRBJ1-2; D is ambiguous. This CDR3 comprises 13 residues. CDR1 and CDR2 (germline): SGHTS, YDEGEE. Trimming took off 6 bases at V and 8 bases at J, with 17 bases between the two ends. CDR3 nucleotide sequence: TGTGCCAGCATACCCCCTCAAGTCCGCGGCTACACCTTC. Its protein is CASIPPQVRGYTF. The full variable domain, rest sourced from reference TRBV5-8 and TRBJ1-2, is EAGVTQSPTHLIKTRGQQATLRCSPISGHTSVYWYQQALGLGLQFLLWYDEGEERNRGNFPPRFSGRQFPNYSSELNVNALELEDSALYLCASIPPQVRGYTFGSGTRLTVV.

V is TRBV2 and J is TRBJ2-1; perhaps TRBD1 as D (6 bases). V lost 5 bases and J 7 bases, leaving 12 bases between the germline ends. The CDR3 extends over 13 amino acids. CDR1 is SNHLY and CDR2 is FYNNEI in the germline V gene. The CDR3 reads CASSYVTGNEQFF. CDR3 DNA: TGTGCCAGCAGTTACGTCACAGGGAATGAGCAGTTCTTC.

The chain carries TRBV7-2 and TRBJ2-1; D is perhaps TRBD1 (6 bases). This CDR3 contains 15 residues. Germline lookup yields CDR1 SGHTA and CDR2 FQGNSA. Between the trimmed V and J ends, which lost 5 bases and 0 bases, there was a span of 11 bases. The CDR3 DNA sequence: TGTGCCAGCAGCCGGGACAAGAGCTCCTACAATGAGCAGTTCTTC. This codes for CASSRDKSSYNEQFF.

CDR3 sequence reads: CASSEVGREQYF. The CDR3 DNA reads as TGTGCCAGCAGTGAAGTGGGACGGGAGCAGTACTTC. The rearrangement links TRBV6-1 to TRBJ2-7; either TRBD1 or TRBD2 may supply D (5 bases each). The CDR3 has 12 residues. Germline values: CDR1 MNHNS, CDR2 SASEGT. With 1 base removed from V and 7 bases from J, the gap between germline ends came to 8 bases.

The J gene is TRBJ1-1, the V gene TRBV5-1; possible D gene TRBD1, 6 bases. V lost 0 bases to trimming and J lost 8 bases, with 11 bases between them. The V gene's germline CDR1 is SGHRS and CDR2 YFSETQ. The CDR3 is 13 amino acids. CDR3 DNA sequence: TGCGCCAGCAGCTTGGGGGGGCTCGAGGAAGCTTTCTTT. Protein: CASSLGGLEEAFF.

This clone was detected once. The V call is TRBV4-3, the J call TRBJ2-2; D unresolved. The CDR3 spans 18 residues. Trimming cost V 0 bases and J 0 bases, with 14 bases left between them. The germline V gene encodes CDR1 LGHNA and CDR2 YSLEER. CDR3 sequence (DNA): TGCGCCAGCAGCCAAGATCCGGGCCAGGCAGCGAACACCGGGGAGCTGTTTTTT. Translated: CASSQDPGQAANTGELFF.

The chain carries TRBV29-1 and TRBJ2-1, with 10 bases aligning to TRBD1. The CDR3 sequence is 14 residues long. The ends lost 8 bases at V and 1 base at J; junction bases unmatched: 5. Per the germline V gene, CDR1 is SQVTM and CDR2 is ANQGSEA. CDR3 nucleotides: TGCAGCAGCCGGACAGGGGGATCCTACAATGAGCAGTTCTTC. It specifies CSSRTGGSYNEQFF.